Listed here is a single TCR beta chain. These data come from a study of blood T cells in healthy people across ages. This CDR3 region has 14 residues. Per germline, CDR1 MGHRA and CDR2 YSYEKL. Trimming shortened V by 0 bases and J by 2 bases, and 7 bases separated the two germline ends. The authors ran a second PCR of roughly 6 to 12 cycles using a sample-barcoded 5' primer and a J-beta primer mix. Tags on each cDNA molecule came from a template-switch adaptor with 12 random nucleotides. TCRdb reanalysed the 5' RACE reads using MiXCR and keeps one entry per CDR3 protein. The sample records over a million distinct CDR3 sequences, around 25% being singletons. This same sample was also taken into another study, of T cells of mothers and their children. That paper adds: The yield was over 9 million TCR beta CDR3 reads from each mother and approximately 3 million from each child. Related mother-child pairs showed slightly, non-significantly higher overlap than unrelated pairs.

J is TRBJ2-5 and V is TRBV4-1; no reliable D call. This clonotype was sampled from a girl aged 2 to 10 in good health. Sequencing was done on a sample of blood. DNA of the CDR3: TGCGCCAGCAGCCAAGATCACCAGCAAGAGACCCAGTACTTC. This codes for CASSQDHQQETQYF.